The text below deals with one TCR beta chain. The antigen is not known. The repertoire was sequenced with immunoSEQ multiplex PCR; TCRdb's copy has only in-frame clones and lacks some. The sample holds some 14,000 clones, roughly 80% seen once. Every patient relapsed after autologous stem cell transplantation, and brentuximab vedotin exposure varied. Looked up from germline, CDR1 is SGHRS and CDR2 is YFSETQ. Trimming shortened V by 4 bases and J by 2 bases, and 8 bases separated the two germline ends. The length of the CDR3 is 13 residues. This specimen belongs to a study of PD-1 blockade in classical Hodgkin lymphoma. Study outcomes and limitations: TCR diversity in CD4+, not CD8+, cells rose significantly by C4D1. Patients were excluded if nivolumab began under 1 year after ASCT (the autologous transplant). Newly diagnosed patients had diversity similar to the baseline diversity of complete responders.

The receptor was isolated from a human donor with classical Hodgkin lymphoma. Source: peripheral blood mononuclear cells (PBMCs), taken before the second cycle of nivolumab. The chain has TRBV5-1 and TRBJ2-3; D might be TRBD2 (5 bases). The CDR3 protein is CASSRGSTDTQYF. The CDR3, as DNA: TGCGCCAGCAGCCGGGGTTCCACAGATACGCAGTATTTT.